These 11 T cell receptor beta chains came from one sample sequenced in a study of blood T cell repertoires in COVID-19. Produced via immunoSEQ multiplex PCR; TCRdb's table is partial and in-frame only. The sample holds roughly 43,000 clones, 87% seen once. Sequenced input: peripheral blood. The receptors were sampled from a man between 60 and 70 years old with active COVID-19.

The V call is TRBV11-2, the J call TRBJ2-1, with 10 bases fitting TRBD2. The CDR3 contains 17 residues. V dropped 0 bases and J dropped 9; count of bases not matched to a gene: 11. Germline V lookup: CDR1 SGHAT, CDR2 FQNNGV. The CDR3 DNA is TGTGCCAGCAGCTTAGAGCTAGCGGGAGTAGGGGGCGGTGAGCAGTTCTTC. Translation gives CASSLELAGVGGGEQFF.

The CDR3 is CASSPQDRSNTGELFF. CDR3 nucleotides: TGTGCCAGCAGCCCCCAAGACAGGTCGAACACCGGGGAGCTGTTTTTT. The V and J genes are TRBV7-2 and TRBJ2-2; maybe TRBD1 (6 bases). CDR1 SGHTA and CDR2 FQGNSA come from the germline V gene. The CDR3 sequence is 16 residues long. Trimming removed 5 bases at V and 0 bases at J, with 13 bases between.

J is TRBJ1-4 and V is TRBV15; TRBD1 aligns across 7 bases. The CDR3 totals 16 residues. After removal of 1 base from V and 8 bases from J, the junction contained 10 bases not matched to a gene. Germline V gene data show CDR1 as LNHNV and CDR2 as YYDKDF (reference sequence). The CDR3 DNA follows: TGTGCCACCAGCAGAGGCCAACAGGGGAGGAGAGAAAAACTGTTTTTT. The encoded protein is CATSRGQQGRREKLFF.

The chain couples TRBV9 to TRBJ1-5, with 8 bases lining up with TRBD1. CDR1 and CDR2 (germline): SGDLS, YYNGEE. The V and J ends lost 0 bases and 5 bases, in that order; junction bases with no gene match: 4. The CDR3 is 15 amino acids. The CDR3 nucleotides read TGTGCCAGCAGCGTAGGGACAGGGACCCATCAGCCCCAGCATTTT. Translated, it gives CASSVGTGTHQPQHF.

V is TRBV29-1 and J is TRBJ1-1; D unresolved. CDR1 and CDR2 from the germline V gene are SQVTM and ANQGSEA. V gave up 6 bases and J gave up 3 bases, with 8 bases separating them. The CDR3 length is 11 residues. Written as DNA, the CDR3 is TGCAGCGTAGTTCGGGACACTGAAGCTTTCTTT. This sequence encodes CSVVRDTEAFF.

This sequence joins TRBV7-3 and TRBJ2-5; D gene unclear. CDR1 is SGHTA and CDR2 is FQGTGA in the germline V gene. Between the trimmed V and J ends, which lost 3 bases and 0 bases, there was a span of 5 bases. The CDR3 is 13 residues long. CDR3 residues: CASSFGHQETQYF. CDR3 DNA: TGTGCCAGCAGCTTCGGTCACCAAGAGACCCAGTACTTC.

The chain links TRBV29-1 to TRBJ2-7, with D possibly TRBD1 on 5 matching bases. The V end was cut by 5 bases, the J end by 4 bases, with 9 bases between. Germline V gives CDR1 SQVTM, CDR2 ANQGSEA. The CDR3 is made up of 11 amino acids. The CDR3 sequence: CSVLDNYEQYF. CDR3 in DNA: TGCAGCGTTTTGGACAATTACGAGCAGTACTTC.

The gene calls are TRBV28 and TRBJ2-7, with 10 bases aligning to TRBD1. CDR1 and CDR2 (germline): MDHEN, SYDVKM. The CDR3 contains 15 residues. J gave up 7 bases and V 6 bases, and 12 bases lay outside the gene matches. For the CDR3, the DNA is TGTGCCAGCAGAGGACCGGGACAGGGGAGTGGAGAGCAGTACTTC. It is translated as CASRGPGQGSGEQYF.

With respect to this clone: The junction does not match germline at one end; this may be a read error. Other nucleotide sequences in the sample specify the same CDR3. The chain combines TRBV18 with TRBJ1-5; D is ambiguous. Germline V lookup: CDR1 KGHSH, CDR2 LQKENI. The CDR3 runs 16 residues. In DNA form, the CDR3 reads TGTGCCAGCTCACCTAGATCTACCGATAGCAACCAGCCCCAGCATTTT. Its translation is CASSPRSTDSNQPQHF.

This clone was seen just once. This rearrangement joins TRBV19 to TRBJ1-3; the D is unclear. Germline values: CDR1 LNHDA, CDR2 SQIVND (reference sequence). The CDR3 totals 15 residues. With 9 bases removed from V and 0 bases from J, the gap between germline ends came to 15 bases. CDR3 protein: CASCLTVSSGNTIYF. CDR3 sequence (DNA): TGTGCCAGCTGCCTTACAGTGAGCTCTGGAAACACCATATATTTT.

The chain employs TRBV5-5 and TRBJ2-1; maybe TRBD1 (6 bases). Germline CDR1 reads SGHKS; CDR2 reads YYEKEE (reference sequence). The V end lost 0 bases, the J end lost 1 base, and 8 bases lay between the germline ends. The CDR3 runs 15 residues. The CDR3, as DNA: TGTGCCAGCAGCTTGGGACAGGTGTCCTACAATGAGCAGTTCTTC. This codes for CASSLGQVSYNEQFF.